This paragraph reports one T cell receptor (beta chain). This record belongs to a study of patients and donors after allogeneic stem cell transplantation. One entry per CDR3 protein results from TCRdb running MiXCR on the RT-PCR reads. This sample has about a million distinct CDR3 sequences, with about 20% found just once. The V and J ends lost 0 bases and 1 base respectively, with 9 bases between them. The CDR3 loop spans 14 amino acids. The V gene's germline CDR1 is GTSNPN and CDR2 SVGIG (reference sequence). The chain couples TRBV30 to TRBJ1-1; D is unresolved. The specimen sequenced was blood, either unsorted or a sorted T cell fraction (not recorded which). This TCR was recovered from a human donor who was either an allogeneic HSCT recipient or a stem cell or donor lymphocyte infusion donor (not recorded which). It is not recorded whose cells these are; they may come from a transplant donor. This chain's CDR3 is CAWSVELWNTEAFF. DNA of the CDR3: TGTGCCTGGAGTGTCGAGCTCTGGAACACTGAAGCTTTCTTT.